A single sample gave rise to the 23 T cell receptor beta chains below, sequenced in a study of T cell clonotyping in hematopoietic cell transplantation. Produced via immunoSEQ multiplex PCR; TCRdb's table is partial and in-frame only. The sample includes some 13,000 clones, around 94% of them seen just once. The sample in question was PBMCs, obtained 30 days after allogeneic stem cell transplant. The origin of the receptors is a male patient between 60 and 69 years old who had an allogeneic stem cell transplant from an unrelated donor, so the T cells may come from the graft donor. Some clones in this sample may be carry-over from other donors' samples.

The rearrangement joins TRBV6-1 to TRBJ2-5, with unresolved D. The CDR3 loop spans 12 amino acids. In germline, CDR1 is MNHNS, CDR2 SASEGT. V was pared by 4 bases and J by 5 bases, with 8 bases between. In nucleotides, the CDR3 is TGTGCCAGCAGTGGTCTGTGGGAGACCCAGTACTTC. This sequence encodes CASSGLWETQYF.

The gene calls are TRBV19 and TRBJ2-1; 9 bases map to TRBD2. The V and J ends lost 2 bases and 7 bases, in that order; junction bases with no gene match: 6. The CDR3 spans 15 residues. CDR1 and CDR2 from the germline V gene are LNHDA and SQIVND (reference sequence). CDR3 DNA: TGTGCCAGTAGTATAATGGCGGGAGGGCCGAATGAGCAGTTCTTC. Amino acids: CASSIMAGGPNEQFF.

The CDR3 bases are TGTGCCAGCTCACCACCGAGTGGGAGAGGCACAGATACGCAGTATTTT. It encodes CASSPPSGRGTDTQYF. The chain combines TRBV18 with TRBJ2-3; tentatively, D is TRBD2 (5 bases). The CDR3 contains 16 residues. V lost 0 bases to trimming and J lost 1 base, with 11 bases between them. Germline lookup yields CDR1 KGHSH and CDR2 LQKENI.

V gene TRBV4-1 combines with J gene TRBJ1-2; the D is unclear. The CDR3 has 12 residues. Trimming took 1 base from V and 10 from J, leaving 10 bases between them. From germline, CDR1 is MGHRA and CDR2 YSYEKL. The CDR3 here is CASSQAGGHYTF. CDR3 nucleotides: TGCGCCAGCAGCCAAGCGGGCGGGCACTACACCTTC.

The CDR3 here is CASSPDRGGQETQYF. The CDR3 coding sequence is TGTGCCAGCAGCCCCGACAGGGGTGGGCAAGAGACCCAGTACTTC. The chain employs TRBV7-7 and TRBJ2-5, with 8 bases lining up with TRBD1. The V gene end was trimmed by 5 bases and the J gene end by 2 bases; junction bases not matched to a gene: 7. Germline assignment: CDR1 SSHAT and CDR2 FNYEAQ (reference sequence). This CDR3 has 15 residues.

The chain employs TRBV10-3 and TRBJ2-5; D not certain. Germline CDR1 and CDR2: ENHRY and SYGVKD. This CDR3 has 12 residues. Trimming took off 4 bases at V and 1 base at J, with 4 bases between the two ends. The CDR3 region has the DNA TGTGCCATCAGTGGCAGCCAAGAGACCCAGTACTTC. It codes for CAISGSQETQYF.

A word on this clone: Sequence at one end of the junction differs from germline and may be a read error. The chain carries TRBV30 and TRBJ1-6, with a tentative D call TRBD1 (6 bases). Germline values: CDR1 GTSNPN, CDR2 SVGIG (reference sequence). CDR3 length: 15 amino acids. CDR3 bases: TGTGCCTGGATGAACAGGGCCGGTTGGAGCGATACCCTCTACTTT. Its translation: CAWMNRAGWSDTLYF.

V is TRBV2 and J is TRBJ1-2, with 8 nucleotides matching TRBD1. V trimming: 1 base; J trimming: 8 bases; junction bases outside the gene matches: 3. This CDR3 contains 13 residues. Germline lookup yields CDR1 SNHLY and CDR2 FYNNEI. The CDR3, as DNA: TGTGCCAGCAGTGAAGGGACAGGGAGAGGCTACACCTTC. Translating gives CASSEGTGRGYTF.

The rearrangement links TRBV30 to TRBJ2-7, with D perhaps assigned TRBD1 or TRBD2 (5 bases each). Germline values: CDR1 GTSNPN, CDR2 SVGIG (reference sequence). This CDR3 is 13 amino acids long. Trimming shortened V by 3 bases and J by 1 base, and 10 bases separated the two germline ends. Here the CDR3 reads CAWRGEFSYEQYF. CDR3 nucleotide sequence: TGTGCCTGGAGAGGGGAGTTTTCCTACGAGCAGTACTTC.

The J gene is TRBJ2-1, the V gene TRBV5-4; D might be TRBD2 (5 bases). Trimming pared 0 bases from V and 15 bases from J, leaving 19 bases between. There are 14 residues in the CDR3. Per the germline V gene, CDR1 is SGHNT and CDR2 is YYREEE (reference sequence). CDR3 protein: CASSLGGRRADRFF. Here the CDR3 DNA reads TGTGCCAGCAGCTTGGGAGGACGCCGAGCGGATCGGTTCTTC.

The rearrangement links TRBV7-9 to TRBJ1-2; D might be TRBD1 (6 bases). The CDR3 length is 15 residues. CDR1 is SEHNR and CDR2 is FQNEAQ in the germline V gene (reference sequence). V was clipped by 1 base and J by 7 bases, with 16 bases between them. The CDR3 DNA is TGTGCCAGCAGCTTAGGAGCGGACGGGGGCCGTGGCTACACCTTC. Translated: CASSLGADGGRGYTF.

The V gene is TRBV4-3, the J gene TRBJ1-6; the D gene is possibly TRBD1 (5 bases). Per germline, CDR1 LGHNA and CDR2 YSLEER. Trimming shortened V by 0 bases and J by 5 bases, and 20 bases separated the two germline ends. This CDR3 region has 19 residues. CDR3 nucleotide sequence: TGCGCCAGCAGCCAAGATCATGGCAGGGCGAGGGTGGATAATTCACCCCTCCACTTT. Translation gives CASSQDHGRARVDNSPLHF.

The CDR3 here is CASSLGREETQYF. The CDR3, as DNA: TGTGCCAGCAGCTTAGGGCGGGAGGAGACCCAGTACTTC. The V and J genes are TRBV6-5 and TRBJ2-5, with 7 nucleotides matching TRBD2. Per germline, CDR1 MNHEY and CDR2 SVGAGI. V lost 6 bases and J lost 5; bases outside the gene matches: 6. The CDR3 sequence is 13 residues long.

V usage is TRBV6-1 and J usage is TRBJ2-1; 7 nucleotides match TRBD2. Germline V gives CDR1 MNHNS, CDR2 SASEGT. CDR3 length: 16 residues. The trim removed 2 bases at V and 7 bases at J, leaving 11 bases unmatched. CDR3 sequence reads: CASSELGGGPQNEQFF. The CDR3 coding sequence is TGTGCCAGCAGTGAACTCGGGGGAGGGCCGCAGAATGAGCAGTTCTTC.

The CDR3 spells CASSTPAGPNTEAFF. CDR3 nucleotides: TGTGCCAGCAGTACACCCGCAGGGCCGAACACTGAAGCTTTCTTT. The chain links TRBV6-5 to TRBJ1-1, with TRBD1 as a possible D gene (5 bases). V shed 5 bases and J shed 1 base, with 14 bases lying between them. This CDR3 comprises 15 residues. Per germline, CDR1 MNHEY and CDR2 SVGAGI.

This rearrangement joins TRBV5-6 to TRBJ2-7; the D gene could be TRBD1 or TRBD2 (6 bases each). Germline V gene sequence: CDR1 SGHDT, CDR2 YYEEEE. The V gene lost 4 bases and the J gene lost 0 bases, with 17 bases spanning the gap. The CDR3 spans 16 residues. This CDR3 reads CASSPGGGQFSYEQYF. The CDR3 DNA reads TGTGCCAGCAGCCCCGGTGGGGGGCAATTCTCCTACGAGCAGTACTTC.

The genes are TRBV10-3 and TRBJ1-5; perhaps TRBD1 as D (6 bases). The germline gives CDR1 ENHRY, CDR2 SYGVKD. The CDR3 covers 12 residues. The V and J ends lost 4 bases and 11 bases respectively, with 12 bases between them. The CDR3 protein is CAISGQGLSQHF. In DNA form, the CDR3 reads TGTGCCATCAGTGGTCAGGGGCTGTCCCAGCATTTT.

The V gene is TRBV29-1, the J gene TRBJ1-2, with 8 positions matching TRBD1. After removal of 7 bases from V and 4 bases from J, the junction contained 8 bases not matched to a gene. This CDR3 is 13 amino acids long. Germline V gene lookup returns CDR1 SQVTM and CDR2 ANQGSEA. For the CDR3, the DNA is TGCAGCGGATCAGGGGGCGTCGGCTATGGCTACACCTTC. Encoded protein: CSGSGGVGYGYTF.

CDR3 region: CASSFRDTNTEAFF. CDR3 coding DNA: TGTGCCAGCAGTTTTCGGGACACGAACACTGAAGCTTTCTTT. The J gene is TRBJ1-1, the V gene TRBV6-5; weak D call: TRBD1 (6 bases). Germline CDR1 and CDR2: MNHEY and SVGAGI. Trimming shortened V by 4 bases and J by 1 base, and 10 bases separated the two germline ends. The CDR3 runs 14 residues.

The chain is built from TRBV10-3 and TRBJ2-5; D not certain. This CDR3 spans 13 amino acids. CDR1 is ENHRY and CDR2 is SYGVKD in the germline V gene. Trimming cost V 2 bases and J 5 bases, with 9 bases left between them. CDR3 DNA: TGTGCCATCAGTGAGGTGACGCGGGAGACCCAGTACTTC. It specifies CAISEVTRETQYF.

This chain uses TRBV7-8 with TRBJ1-5; 8 bases line up with TRBD1. In germline, CDR1 is SGHVS, CDR2 FQNEAQ. This CDR3 comprises 15 residues. Trimming at V came to 3 bases and at J to 7 bases, leaving 8 bases not matched to a gene. DNA of the CDR3: TGTGCCAGCAGCTTCGACAGGGGTAACGGGCAGCCCCAGCATTTT. As protein: CASSFDRGNGQPQHF.

This chain links TRBV19 with TRBJ1-2; weak D call: TRBD1 (5 bases). The CDR3 is made up of 14 amino acids. Germline values: CDR1 LNHDA, CDR2 SQIVND (reference sequence). Trimming removed 6 bases from V and 4 bases from J, with 15 bases in between. CDR3 sequence reads: CASRAATATYGYTF. For the CDR3, the DNA is TGTGCCAGTAGGGCCGCGACAGCCACCTATGGCTACACCTTC.

The rearrangement uses TRBV11-2 and TRBJ1-1, with TRBD1 matching over 7 bases. The CDR3 has 14 amino acids. V was clipped by 5 bases and J by 1 base; unmatched bases: 4. Looked up from germline, CDR1 is SGHAT and CDR2 is FQNNGV. The CDR3 nucleotides read TGTGCCAGCAGCCCGGGACAGTCGAACACTGAAGCTTTCTTT. Translated, it gives CASSPGQSNTEAFF.